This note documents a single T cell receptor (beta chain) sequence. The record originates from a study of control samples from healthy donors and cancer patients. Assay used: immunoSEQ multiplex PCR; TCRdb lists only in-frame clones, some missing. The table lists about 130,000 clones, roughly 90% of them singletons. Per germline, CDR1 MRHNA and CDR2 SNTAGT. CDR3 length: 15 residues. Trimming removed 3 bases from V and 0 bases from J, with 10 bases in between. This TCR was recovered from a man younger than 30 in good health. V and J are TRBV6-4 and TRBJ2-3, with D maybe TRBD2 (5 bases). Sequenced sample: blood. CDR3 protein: CASSEFRTSTDTQYF. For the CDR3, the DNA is TGTGCCAGCAGTGAATTCAGGACTAGCACAGATACGCAGTATTTT.